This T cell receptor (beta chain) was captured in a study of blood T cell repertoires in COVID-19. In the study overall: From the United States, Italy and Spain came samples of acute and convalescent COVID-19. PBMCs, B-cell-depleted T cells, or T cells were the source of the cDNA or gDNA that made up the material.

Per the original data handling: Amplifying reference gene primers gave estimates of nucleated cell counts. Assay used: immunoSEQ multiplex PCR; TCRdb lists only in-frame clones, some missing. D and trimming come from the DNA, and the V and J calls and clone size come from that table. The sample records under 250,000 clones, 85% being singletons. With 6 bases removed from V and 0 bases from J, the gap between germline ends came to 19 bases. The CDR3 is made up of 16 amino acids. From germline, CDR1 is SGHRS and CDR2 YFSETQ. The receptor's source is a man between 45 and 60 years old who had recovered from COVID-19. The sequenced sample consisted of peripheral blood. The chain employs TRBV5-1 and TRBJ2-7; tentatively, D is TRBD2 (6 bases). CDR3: CASNQLGLASSYEQYF. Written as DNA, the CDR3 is TGCGCCAGCAACCAACTCGGGCTAGCGAGCTCCTACGAGCAGTACTTC.